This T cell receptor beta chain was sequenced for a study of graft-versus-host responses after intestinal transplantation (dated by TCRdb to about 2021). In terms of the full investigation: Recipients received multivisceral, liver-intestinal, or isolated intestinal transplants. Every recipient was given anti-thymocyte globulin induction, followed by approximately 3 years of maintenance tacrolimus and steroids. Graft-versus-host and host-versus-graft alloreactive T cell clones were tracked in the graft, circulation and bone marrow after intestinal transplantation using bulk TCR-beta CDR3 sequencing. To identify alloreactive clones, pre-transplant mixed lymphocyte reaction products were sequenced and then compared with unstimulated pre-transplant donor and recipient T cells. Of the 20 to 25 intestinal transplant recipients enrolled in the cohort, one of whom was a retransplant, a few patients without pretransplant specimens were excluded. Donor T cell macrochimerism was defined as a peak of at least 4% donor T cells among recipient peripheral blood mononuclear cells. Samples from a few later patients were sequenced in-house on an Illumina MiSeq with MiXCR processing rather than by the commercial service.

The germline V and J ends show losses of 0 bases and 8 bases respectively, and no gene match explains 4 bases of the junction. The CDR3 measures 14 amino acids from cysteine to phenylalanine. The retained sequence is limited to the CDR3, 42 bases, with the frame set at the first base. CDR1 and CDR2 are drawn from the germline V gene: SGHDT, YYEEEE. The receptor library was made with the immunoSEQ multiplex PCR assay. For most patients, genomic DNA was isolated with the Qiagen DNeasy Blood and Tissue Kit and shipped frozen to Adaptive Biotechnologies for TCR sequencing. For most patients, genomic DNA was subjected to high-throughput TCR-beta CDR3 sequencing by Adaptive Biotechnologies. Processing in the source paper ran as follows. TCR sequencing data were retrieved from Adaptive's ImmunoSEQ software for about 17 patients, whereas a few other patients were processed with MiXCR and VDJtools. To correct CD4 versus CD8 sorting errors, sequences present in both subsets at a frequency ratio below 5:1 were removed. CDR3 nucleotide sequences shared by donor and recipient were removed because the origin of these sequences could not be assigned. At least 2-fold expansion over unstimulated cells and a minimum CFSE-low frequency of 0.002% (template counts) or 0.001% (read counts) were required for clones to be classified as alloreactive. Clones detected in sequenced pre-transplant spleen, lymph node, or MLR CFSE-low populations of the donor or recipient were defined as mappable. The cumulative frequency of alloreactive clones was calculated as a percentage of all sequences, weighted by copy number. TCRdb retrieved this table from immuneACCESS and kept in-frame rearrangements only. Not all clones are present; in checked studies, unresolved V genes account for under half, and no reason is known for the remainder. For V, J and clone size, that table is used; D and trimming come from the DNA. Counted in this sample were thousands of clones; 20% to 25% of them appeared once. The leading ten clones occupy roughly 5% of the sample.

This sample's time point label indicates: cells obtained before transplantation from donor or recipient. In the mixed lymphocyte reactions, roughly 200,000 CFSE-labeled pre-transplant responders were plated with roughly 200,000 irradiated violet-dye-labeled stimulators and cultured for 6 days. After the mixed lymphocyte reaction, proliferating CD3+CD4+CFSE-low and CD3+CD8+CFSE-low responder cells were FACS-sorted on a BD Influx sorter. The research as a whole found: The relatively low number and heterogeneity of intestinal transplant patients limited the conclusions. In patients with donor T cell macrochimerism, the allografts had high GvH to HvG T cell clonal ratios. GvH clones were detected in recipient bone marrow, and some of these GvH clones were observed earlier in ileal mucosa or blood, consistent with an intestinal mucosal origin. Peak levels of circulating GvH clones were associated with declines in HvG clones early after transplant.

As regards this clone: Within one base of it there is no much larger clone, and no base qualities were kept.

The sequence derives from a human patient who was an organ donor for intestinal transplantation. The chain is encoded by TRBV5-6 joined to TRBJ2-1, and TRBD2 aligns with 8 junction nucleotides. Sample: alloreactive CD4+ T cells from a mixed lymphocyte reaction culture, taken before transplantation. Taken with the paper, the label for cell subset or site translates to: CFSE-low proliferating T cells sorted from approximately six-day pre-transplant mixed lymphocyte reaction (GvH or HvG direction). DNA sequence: TGTGCCAGCAGCTTGGTGCGGGGGGACGATGAGCAGTTCTTC. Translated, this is CASSLVRGDDEQFF.